This passage covers 19 T cell receptor beta chains from one sample sequenced in a study of cytomegalovirus exposure and HLA in healthy donors. Vbeta (60) and Jbeta (13) primers were used in the PCR. Sequencing was performed with immunoSEQ multiplex PCR; in TCRdb, only in-frame clones are kept and a portion is missing. This table has around 150,000 clones, 80% to 85% appearing once. Sequenced input: PBMCs. These receptors originate from a male donor in good health and CMV-seropositive.

This clone came up a few times. The chain combines TRBV15 with TRBJ1-4; D uncertain. CDR1 is LNHNV, CDR2 YYDKDF, per germline (reference sequence). CDR3 size: 16 residues. V was trimmed by 1 base and J by 7 bases, leaving 16 bases between them. The CDR3 reads CATSRGDRTRGEKLFF. The CDR3 DNA reads as TGTGCCACCAGCAGAGGGGATCGGACTCGGGGTGAAAAACTGTTTTTT.

This chain connects TRBV18 to TRBJ1-1; D is unresolved. The CDR3 is made up of 14 amino acids. The germline V and J ends were trimmed by 4 bases and 4 bases, with 13 bases remaining between them. The germline CDR1 and CDR2 sequences are KGHSH and LQKENI. The CDR3 nucleotides are TGTGCCAGCTCACTTCGGACGGAGGTCACTGAAGCTTTCTTT. This gives the protein CASSLRTEVTEAFF. The full variable domain, with the rest looked up from reference TRBV18 and TRBJ1-1, is NAGVMQNPRHLVRRRGQEARLRCSPMKGHSHVYWYRQLPEEGLKFMVYLQKENIIDESGMPKERFSAEFPKEGPSILRIQQVVRGDSAAYFCASSLRTEVTEAFFGQGTRLTVV.

This clone was counted once. The chain has TRBV11-2 and TRBJ1-4; 9 bases align to TRBD1. Per germline, CDR1 SGHAT and CDR2 FQNNGV. With V trimmed by 3 bases and J by 8 bases, 4 bases remained unmatched. The CDR3 extends over 14 amino acids. CDR3 nucleotides: TGTGCCAGCAGCTTCGGACAGGGGAAAGAAAAACTGTTTTTT. Protein sequence: CASSFGQGKEKLFF. Complete variable domain (other parts from reference TRBV11-2 and TRBJ1-4): EAGVAQSPRYKIIEKRQSVAFWCNPISGHATLYWYQQILGQGPKLLIQFQNNGVVDDSQLPKDRFSAERLKGVDSTLKIQPAKLEDSAVYLCASSFGQGKEKLFFGSGTQLSVL.

The rearrangement links TRBV5-1 to TRBJ2-1, with TRBD2 identical over 9 bases. Per the germline V gene, CDR1 is SGHRS and CDR2 is YFSETQ. J lost 6 bases, V lost 0 bases, and 7 bases had no gene match. The CDR3 totals 16 residues. This CDR3 reads CASSLDSGGLANEQFF. CDR3 nucleotide sequence: TGCGCCAGCAGCTTGGATAGCGGGGGCCTCGCCAATGAGCAGTTCTTC.

V and J are TRBV5-1 and TRBJ2-3, with D possibly TRBD2 on 6 matching bases. V gave up 4 bases and J gave up 0 bases, with 6 bases separating them. The CDR3 is 13 residues long. Per germline, CDR1 SGHRS and CDR2 YFSETQ. As DNA, the CDR3 is TGCGCCAGCAGCGGAGGGAGCACAGATACGCAGTATTTT. Translation gives CASSGGSTDTQYF.

This chain uses TRBV5-1 with TRBJ2-6, with D perhaps matching TRBD2 (7 bases). The V end lost 6 bases, the J end lost 0 bases, and 22 bases lay between the germline ends. Germline values: CDR1 SGHRS, CDR2 YFSETQ. This CDR3 contains 19 residues. In DNA form, the CDR3 reads TGCGCCAGCATCCCCCGGGGAGGGGGGGACCTCTCTGGGGCCAACGTCCTGACTTTC. This translates into CASIPRGGGDLSGANVLTF. Filled out from reference TRBV5-1 and TRBJ2-6, the complete variable domain reads KAGVTQTPRYLIKTRGQQVTLSCSPISGHRSVSWYQQTPGQGLQFLFEYFSETQRNKGNFPGRFSGRQFSNSRSEMNVSTLELGDSALYLCASIPRGGGDLSGANVLTFGAGSRLTVL.

The chain links TRBV28 to TRBJ2-3; 10 bases are a match to TRBD1. CDR1 is MDHEN, CDR2 SYDVKM, per germline. V lost 4 bases, J lost 2 bases, and 6 bases stayed unmatched. CDR3 length: 16 residues. The CDR3 DNA reads TGTGCCAGCAGTTCCACAGACAGGGGGCTCACAGATACGCAGTATTTT. This encodes CASSSTDRGLTDTQYF.

The chain employs TRBV5-1 and TRBJ2-3; 9 bases are a match to TRBD2. The CDR3 is 16 residues long. CDR1 is SGHRS and CDR2 is YFSETQ in the germline V gene. V lost 1 base and J lost 2; bases outside the gene matches: 5. In DNA form, the CDR3 reads TGCGCCAGCAGCTTGAGGGCGGGGGGGAACACAGATACGCAGTATTTT. This codes for CASSLRAGGNTDTQYF.

The chain links TRBV19 to TRBJ2-3; TRBD1 might be the D (5 bases). V lost 5 bases and J lost 7, with 16 bases in between. CDR3 length: 14 amino acids. CDR1 is LNHDA and CDR2 is SQIVND in the germline V gene (reference sequence). CDR3 nucleotide sequence: TGTGCCAGTAGTCCTCTCAGGACATCATATACGCAGTATTTT. It specifies CASSPLRTSYTQYF. Drawing the rest from reference TRBV19 and TRBJ2-3, the complete variable domain is DGGITQSPKYLFRKEGQNVTLSCEQNLNHDAMYWYRQDPGQGLRLIYYSQIVNDFQKGDIAEGYSVSREKKESFPLTVTSAQKNPTAFYLCASSPLRTSYTQYFGPGTRLTVL.

The rearrangement joins TRBV19 to TRBJ1-3; D perhaps matches TRBD1 (6 bases). The ends were cut back, 7 bases at V and 0 bases at J, with 10 bases in the middle. The germline V gene encodes CDR1 LNHDA and CDR2 SQIVND (reference sequence). CDR3 length equals 14 residues. CDR3 protein: CASKWTDSGNTIYF. CDR3 in DNA: TGTGCCAGTAAGTGGACAGACTCTGGAAACACCATATATTTT.

The chain carries TRBV10-3 and TRBJ2-5; D gene unclear. Matching the DNA end better, TRBJ2-7 makes the J call doubtful. The CDR3 runs 11 residues. Germline CDR1 is ENHRY and CDR2 is SYGVKD. The CDR3 spells CAISEMSEQYF. The DNA of the CDR3 is TGTGCCATCAGTGAAATGTCCGAGCAGTACTTC.

The chain joins TRBV9 to TRBJ1-2; D perhaps matches TRBD1 (5 bases). Trimming stripped 3 bases from V and 4 bases from J, with 16 bases between. CDR3 length: 15 residues. The germline V gene has CDR1 SGDLS and CDR2 YYNGEE. DNA of the CDR3: TGTGCCAGCAGCGCCGACCCGACAGCATTCTATGGCTACACCTTC. This codes for CASSADPTAFYGYTF. The full variable domain, its missing parts supplied by reference TRBV9 and TRBJ1-2, is DSGVTQTPKHLITATGQRVTLRCSPRSGDLSVYWYQQSLDQGLQFLIQYYNGEERAKGNILERFSAQQFPDLHSELNLSSLELGDSALYFCASSADPTAFYGYTFGSGTRLTVV.

The chain couples TRBV5-1 to TRBJ2-1; tentatively, D is TRBD2 (5 bases). Germline V CDR1 and CDR2: SGHRS, YFSETQ. The CDR3 totals 16 residues. The germline V and J ends were trimmed by 0 bases and 7 bases, with 17 bases remaining between them. CDR3 in amino acids: CASSLEGRMAQNEQFF. The CDR3 nucleotides read TGCGCCAGCAGCTTGGAAGGGAGAATGGCCCAGAATGAGCAGTTCTTC.

The sample holds a few counts of this clone. The V call is TRBV7-2, the J call TRBJ2-1; TRBD2 aligns across 10 bases. With V trimmed by 6 bases and J by 5 bases, 4 bases remained unmatched. Germline assignment: CDR1 SGHTA and CDR2 FQGNSA. This CDR3 region has 14 residues. This CDR3 is CASRERGGNNEQFF. The CDR3 nucleotides are TGTGCCAGCAGAGAGCGGGGGGGTAACAATGAGCAGTTCTTC.

This rearrangement joins TRBV5-1 to TRBJ2-7; D is unresolved. Trimming cost V 9 bases and J 3 bases, with 13 bases left between them. The CDR3 has 12 residues. Germline V gene lookup returns CDR1 SGHRS and CDR2 YFSETQ. CDR3 in DNA: TGCGCCATCCCCCCAGTCTTCTACGAGCAGTACTTC. It specifies CAIPPVFYEQYF.

This chain uses TRBV25-1 with TRBJ1-6, with D uncertain. V was pared by 1 base and J by 7 bases, with 11 bases between. The germline V gene encodes CDR1 MGHDK and CDR2 SYGVNS. This CDR3 comprises 15 residues. The CDR3 DNA follows: TGTGCCAGCAGTGAATTTCGCGGGCTGAATTCACCCCTCCACTTT. It is translated as CASSEFRGLNSPLHF.

The chain uses TRBV15 and TRBJ1-4; the D gene is possibly TRBD1 (5 bases). Between the trimmed V and J ends, which lost 0 bases and 6 bases, there was a span of 23 bases. This CDR3 comprises 19 residues. Germline-derived CDR1 and CDR2 are LNHNV and YYDKDF (reference sequence). The CDR3 here is CATSRDPRPKDTTHEKLFF. CDR3 nucleotides: TGTGCCACCAGCAGAGATCCCAGACCCAAGGACACGACCCATGAAAAACTGTTTTTT.

V gene TRBV2 combines with J gene TRBJ2-7; 8 bases line up with TRBD1. V shed 6 bases, J shed 4 bases, and the junction held 5 bases outside the gene matches. This CDR3 contains 13 residues. In germline, CDR1 is SNHLY, CDR2 FYNNEI. CDR3 residues: CASRAGGGYEQYF. The CDR3 DNA follows: TGTGCCAGCAGGGCAGGGGGCGGATACGAGCAGTACTTC.

This clone was found once. This chain connects TRBV9 to TRBJ1-1; D uncertain. The CDR3 has 12 amino acids. V was pared by 3 bases and J by 2 bases, with 5 bases between. Germline CDR1 reads SGDLS; CDR2 reads YYNGEE. For the CDR3, the DNA is TGTGCCAGCAGCGCGACAAACACTGAAGCTTTCTTT. Residues: CASSATNTEAFF.